The TCR beta chain under discussion was sequenced for a study of regulatory T cells in long-lasting Graves disease. Whole-study results and caveats: It was peripheral blood alone, not thyroid tissue, that was studied.

Time point meaning: newly diagnosed GD, antithyroid drugs for less than 3 months. Scientists built the TCR library using RNA that was extracted from PBMCs. Graves' disease diagnoses followed American Thyroid Association guidelines. Of note for this clonotype: Its antigen is not known.

Arm-PCR of CDR3 regions with iRepertoire HTBI primers generated TCR beta libraries. TCRdb called the multiplex PCR reads again in MiXCR, with one record for every CDR3 protein. The table shows fewer than 550,000 distinct CDR3 sequences, with about 16% occurring only once. These data are also associated with another study on T cells in Graves' hyperthyroidism and ophthalmopathy. From that paper: Orbital computed tomography, thyroid ultrasound, serum thyroxine and TRAb, and clinical symptoms together informed the diagnoses. The study used the HTBI primer set for a first-round RT-PCR of the TCR CDR3.

The sequence came from a woman aged 35-65 years with Graves disease. The sample here was peripheral blood mononuclear cells (PBMCs), taken at new diagnosis, from a patient treated with antithyroid drugs.

The CDR3 region is CASSPHSLNEQFF. The CDR3 nucleotides are TGCGCCAGCAGTCCGCACTCTTTGAATGAGCAGTTCTTC. This chain links TRBV5-1 with TRBJ2-1, with D unresolved. This CDR3 spans 13 amino acids. Per the germline V gene, CDR1 is SGHRS and CDR2 is YFSETQ. Trimming cost V 5 bases and J 7 bases, with 13 bases left between them.